The 13 T cell receptor beta chains below come from one sample, sequenced in a study of blood T cell repertoires in COVID-19. The method was immunoSEQ multiplex PCR; TCRdb's version includes in-frame clones alone and lacks a portion of them. The repertoire has under 170,000 clones, approximately 83% of them found once; the top ten carry less than 3.5%. Sequencing was done on a sample of peripheral blood. These receptors came from a man aged 70 or older with acute or convalescent COVID-19.

The CDR3 loop is CASSPLGGRFYNEQFF. The CDR3 DNA reads as TGTGCCAGCAGTCCCCTGGGCGGGAGATTCTACAATGAGCAGTTCTTC. The rearrangement joins TRBV28 to TRBJ2-1; 7 nucleotides agree with TRBD2. The CDR3 sequence is 16 residues long. The germline gives CDR1 MDHEN, CDR2 SYDVKM. V shed 5 bases, J shed 3 bases, and the junction held 10 bases outside the gene matches.

This chain uses TRBV5-5 with TRBJ2-7; no definite D call. Germline V gene lookup returns CDR1 SGHKS and CDR2 YYEKEE (reference sequence). V was clipped by 3 bases and J by 13 bases, with 14 bases between them. The CDR3 runs to 11 residues. CDR3 protein: CASSSTYERYF. The CDR3 nucleotides read TGTGCCAGCAGCTCGACCTACGAGCGATACTTC. Complete variable domain (other parts from reference TRBV5-5 and TRBJ2-7): DAGVTQSPTHLIKTRGQQVTLRCSPISGHKSVSWYQQVLGQGPQFIFQYYEKEERGRGNFPDRFSARQFPNYSSELNVNALLLGDSALYLCASSSTYERYFGPGTRLTVT.

The chain couples TRBV4-3 to TRBJ2-5; possible D gene TRBD2, 6 bases. This CDR3 contains 16 residues. Germline-derived CDR1 and CDR2 are LGHNA and YSLEER. The V and J ends lost 1 base and 4 bases respectively, with 16 bases between them. The chain's CDR3 is CASSQGVFREAETQYF. CDR3 DNA sequence: TGCGCCAGCAGCCAAGGCGTATTCAGGGAGGCAGAGACCCAGTACTTC.

The chain employs TRBV5-5 and TRBJ2-1; D is ambiguous. Per germline, CDR1 SGHKS and CDR2 YYEKEE (reference sequence). Trimming shortened V by 0 bases and J by 11 bases, and 15 bases separated the two germline ends. The CDR3 consists of 14 residues. The CDR3 DNA reads as TGTGCCAGCAGCTTGGCGGCAGACACAATGAAGCAGTTCTTC. Amino acid sequence: CASSLAADTMKQFF. Using reference TRBV5-5 and TRBJ2-1 for the parts outside the CDR3, the full variable domain is DAGVTQSPTHLIKTRGQQVTLRCSPISGHKSVSWYQQVLGQGPQFIFQYYEKEERGRGNFPDRFSARQFPNYSSELNVNALLLGDSALYLCASSLAADTMKQFFGPGTRLTVL.

This rearrangement joins TRBV5-6 to TRBJ1-5; TRBD1 matches at 10 bases. Germline CDR1 SGHDT, CDR2 YYEEEE. The CDR3 length is 16 residues. Trimming took 3 bases from V and 5 from J; bases not matched to a gene: 8. The CDR3 DNA sequence: TGTGCCAGCAGCTATAGGACCGGGACAGGGGATCAGCCCCAGCATTTT. It yields the protein CASSYRTGTGDQPQHF.

CDR3 sequence: CASSPGGTTLYNEQFF. DNA of the CDR3: TGTGCCAGCAGCCCCGGCGGGACTACCCTATACAATGAGCAGTTCTTC. This chain connects TRBV4-2 to TRBJ2-1; 7 bases are shared with TRBD2. CDR1 is LGHNA and CDR2 is YNFKEQ in the germline V gene. The CDR3 is 16 amino acids. Unmatched junction bases numbered 10, after V lost 4 bases and J lost 4 bases.

This chain joins TRBV19 and TRBJ1-5; weak D call: TRBD1 (5 bases). The CDR3 sequence is 17 residues long. CDR1 is LNHDA and CDR2 is SQIVND in the germline V gene (reference sequence). Trimming left V 10 bases short and J 5 bases short, with 27 bases between. CDR3: CATIGPSGGPGDQPQHF. CDR3 coding DNA: TGTGCCACCATAGGGCCCTCCGGGGGACCGGGGGATCAGCCCCAGCATTTT.

This clone was found a few times. The same CDR3 is also encoded by other DNA sequences in this sample. The chain is built from TRBV18 and TRBJ1-1, with a weak D call TRBD1 (6 bases). Trimming pared 3 bases from V and 5 bases from J, leaving 16 bases between. The germline V gene encodes CDR1 KGHSH and CDR2 LQKENI. The CDR3 length is 15 residues. The CDR3, as DNA: TGTGCCAGCTCACCTGGCGGGGGGCTTAGGACTGAAGCTTTCTTT. Protein sequence: CASSPGGGLRTEAFF.

The chain recombines TRBV7-9 with TRBJ1-2, with TRBD1 identical over 7 bases. CDR3 length: 14 amino acids. The trim removed 6 bases at V and 4 bases at J, leaving 8 bases unmatched. The germline V gene has CDR1 SEHNR and CDR2 FQNEAQ (reference sequence). The CDR3 nucleotides are TGTGCCAGCAGTTCTGGACAGGAGCTCTATGGCTACACCTTC. Its protein product is CASSSGQELYGYTF.

The rearrangement joins TRBV7-3 to TRBJ2-3; 9 positions match TRBD2. The CDR3 is 14 residues long. J lost 3 bases, V lost 5 bases, and 3 bases had no gene match. Per the germline V gene, CDR1 is SGHTA and CDR2 is FQGTGA. CDR3 bases: TGTGCCAGCAGCGTTAGCGGGAGAACAGATACGCAGTATTTT. It is translated as CASSVSGRTDTQYF.

This chain links TRBV19 with TRBJ2-2; D gene uncertain. Germline lookup yields CDR1 LNHDA and CDR2 SQIVND (reference sequence). This CDR3 has 12 amino acids. V was trimmed by 4 bases and J by 6 bases, leaving 6 bases between them. The CDR3 is CASSTGAGELFF. The CDR3 DNA is TGTGCCAGTAGTACGGGTGCCGGGGAGCTGTTTTTT.

V gene TRBV7-2 combines with J gene TRBJ2-1; 11 nucleotides match TRBD2. The CDR3 runs 15 residues. Looked up from germline, CDR1 is SGHTA and CDR2 is FQGNSA. The J segment lost 6 bases and the V segment lost 4 bases, leaving 5 bases of the junction unmatched. The CDR3 is CASSSRTSGSNEQFF. CDR3 DNA: TGTGCCAGCAGCTCTAGGACTAGCGGGTCCAATGAGCAGTTCTTC.

V is TRBV19 and J is TRBJ2-7; no reliable D call. Trimming cost V 5 bases and J 3 bases, with 11 bases left between them. The germline gives CDR1 LNHDA, CDR2 SQIVND (reference sequence). This CDR3 is 13 amino acids long. Written as DNA, the CDR3 is TGTGCCAGTAGTGTGGGCAAGAACTACGAGCAGTACTTC. This codes for CASSVGKNYEQYF.